This note documents a single T cell receptor beta chain sequence. Its antigen remains undetermined. Qualities for individual bases were not recorded, and no much larger clone is one base off. The CDR3 starts with the cysteine, ends with the phenylalanine, and has 12 residues. The sequence is cut down to CDR3 DNA, 36 bases in frame from base 1. Unmatched junction bases come to 11, with V trimmed by 6 bases and J by 13 bases. This sample is drawn from a study of blood T cell repertoires in COVID-19 (dated by TCRdb to 2020 to 2022). Notes on the research overall: Samples from collaborators originated in the United States, Italy and Spain and spanned both the acute and convalescent phases of COVID-19. Nearly every sample came with metadata listing a de-identified subject ID, COVID-19 status, age in years and sex. A freely available public database, intended as a resource for researchers studying the immune response to SARS-CoV-2, is where the repertoires were released. Deeply sampled blood TCRbeta repertoires from subjects exposed to, actively infected with, or recovered from COVID-19 were included in the dataset. The material from the prospective study consisted of cDNA or gDNA derived from T cells, B-cell-depleted T cells, or PBMCs. Samples were obtained from the ongoing ImmuneRACE study (first 160 participants) and from 1,000 to 1,500 subjects provided by 6 global collaborators. Where HLA class I and class II types were available, the types were taken from metadata supplied by the sample provider, not from assay-based typing. Results the study describes overall, beyond this receptor: Clinical and demographic metadata were provided uncurated, with the amount varying by source and participant.

Whole blood was collected in K2EDTA tubes by collaborating institutions according to the institutions' own protocols. For TCRbeta analysis, collaborators shipped samples in one of three forms: frozen whole blood, isolated PBMCs, or DNA extracted from either of those sample types. The immunoSEQ Assay, a bias-controlled multiplex PCR, was used to amplify TCRbeta CDR3 regions from genomic DNA. Processing in the source paper ran as follows. The number of nucleated cells in each sample was estimated from the amplification of reference gene primers within the assay. Sequence reads were collapsed and filtered to measure the absolute abundance of every unique TCRbeta CDR3 rearrangement. For each sample, productive Simpson clonality was calculated as the square root of Simpson's diversity index over productive rearrangements. TCRdb took over this immuneACCESS table, retaining in-frame rearrangements with V and J assigned. Such tables are incomplete; in checked studies, under half of the missing clones stem from an unresolved V gene, and the remainder is unexplained. The DNA was the basis for D and trimming; V, J and clone size are from that table. Within this sample are 85,000 to 120,000 clones, with about two thirds of them counted one time only. Of the sample, about 0.85% falls within the top ten clones.

The sequence derives from a human donor with acute or convalescent COVID-19. The donor label of this sample is uncertain. Here the chain combines TRBV12-3 or TRBV12-4 and TRBJ1-2; 7 central bases correspond to TRBD1. The source material was peripheral blood. The DNA is TGTGCCAGCAGCAAAACAGGGGTGTCGGTCACCTTC. Its product reads: CASSKTGVSVTF.